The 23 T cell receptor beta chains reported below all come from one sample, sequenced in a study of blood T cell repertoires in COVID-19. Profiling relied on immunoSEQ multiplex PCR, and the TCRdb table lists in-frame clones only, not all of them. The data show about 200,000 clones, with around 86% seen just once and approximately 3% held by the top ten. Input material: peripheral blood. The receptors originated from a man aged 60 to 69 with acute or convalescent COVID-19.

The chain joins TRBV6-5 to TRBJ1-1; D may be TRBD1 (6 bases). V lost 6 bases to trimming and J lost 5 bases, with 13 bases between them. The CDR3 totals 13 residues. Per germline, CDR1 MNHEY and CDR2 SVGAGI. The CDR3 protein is CASSRGSQTEAFF. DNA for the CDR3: TGTGCCAGCAGCAGGGGTTCCCAGACTGAAGCTTTCTTT.

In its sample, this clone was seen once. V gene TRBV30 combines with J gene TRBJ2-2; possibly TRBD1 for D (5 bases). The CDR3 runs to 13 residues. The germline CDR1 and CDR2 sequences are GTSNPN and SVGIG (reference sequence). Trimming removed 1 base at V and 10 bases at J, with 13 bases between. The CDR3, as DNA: TGTGCCTGGAGTGCGACAGTTGGGGAGGAGCTGTTTTTT. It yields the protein CAWSATVGEELFF. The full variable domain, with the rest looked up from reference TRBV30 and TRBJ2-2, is SQTIHQWPATLVQPVGSPLSLECTVEGTSNPNLYWYRQAAGRGLQLLFYSVGIGQISSEVPQNLSASRPQDRQFILSSKKLLLSDSGFYLCAWSATVGEELFFGEGSRLTVL.

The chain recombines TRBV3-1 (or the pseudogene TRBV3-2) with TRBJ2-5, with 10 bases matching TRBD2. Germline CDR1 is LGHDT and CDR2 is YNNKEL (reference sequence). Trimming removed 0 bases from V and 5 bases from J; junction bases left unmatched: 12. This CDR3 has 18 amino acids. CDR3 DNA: TGTGCCAGCAGCCAAGATCTTCTAGCGGGGGCGTCAGGGGAGACCCAGTACTTC. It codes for CASSQDLLAGASGETQYF.

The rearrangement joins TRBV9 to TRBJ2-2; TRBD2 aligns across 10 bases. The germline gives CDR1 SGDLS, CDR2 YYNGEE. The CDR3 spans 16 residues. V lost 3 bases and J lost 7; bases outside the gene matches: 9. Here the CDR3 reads CASSALAGAQHGELFF. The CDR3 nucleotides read TGTGCCAGCAGCGCCCTAGCGGGGGCCCAACACGGGGAGCTGTTTTTT.

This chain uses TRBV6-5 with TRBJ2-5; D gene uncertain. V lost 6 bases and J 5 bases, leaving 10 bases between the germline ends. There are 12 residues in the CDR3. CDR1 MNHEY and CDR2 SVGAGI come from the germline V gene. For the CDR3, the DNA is TGTGCCAGCAGGCCGAGTTGGGAGACCCAGTACTTC. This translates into CASRPSWETQYF.

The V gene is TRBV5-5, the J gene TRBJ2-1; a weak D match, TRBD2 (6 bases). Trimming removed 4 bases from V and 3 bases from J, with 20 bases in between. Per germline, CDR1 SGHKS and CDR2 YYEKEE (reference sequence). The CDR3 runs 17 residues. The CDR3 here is CASSPVDRGDFYNEQFF. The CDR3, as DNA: TGTGCCAGCAGCCCTGTCGATCGCGGGGATTTCTACAATGAGCAGTTCTTC. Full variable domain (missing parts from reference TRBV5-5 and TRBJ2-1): DAGVTQSPTHLIKTRGQQVTLRCSPISGHKSVSWYQQVLGQGPQFIFQYYEKEERGRGNFPDRFSARQFPNYSSELNVNALLLGDSALYLCASSPVDRGDFYNEQFFGPGTRLTVL.

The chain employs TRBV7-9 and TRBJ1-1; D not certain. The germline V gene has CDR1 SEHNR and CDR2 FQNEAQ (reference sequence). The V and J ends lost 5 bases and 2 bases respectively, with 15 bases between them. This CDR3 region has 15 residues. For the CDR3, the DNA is TGTGCCAGCAGCGTACCAATGGGAGGCAACACTGAAGCTTTCTTT. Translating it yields CASSVPMGGNTEAFF.

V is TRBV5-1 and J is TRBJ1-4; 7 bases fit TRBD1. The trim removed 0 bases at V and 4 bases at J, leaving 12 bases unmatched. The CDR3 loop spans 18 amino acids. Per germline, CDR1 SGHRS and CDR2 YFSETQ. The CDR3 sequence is CASSLALLGNRGNEKLFF. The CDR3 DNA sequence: TGCGCCAGCAGCTTGGCTTTATTGGGGAACAGGGGTAATGAAAAACTGTTTTTT.

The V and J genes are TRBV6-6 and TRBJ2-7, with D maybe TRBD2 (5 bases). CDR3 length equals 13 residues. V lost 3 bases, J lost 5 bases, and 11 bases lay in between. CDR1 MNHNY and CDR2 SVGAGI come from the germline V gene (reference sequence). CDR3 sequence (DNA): TGTGCCAGCAGTTATCCGGGGATCCACGAGCAGTACTTC. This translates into CASSYPGIHEQYF.

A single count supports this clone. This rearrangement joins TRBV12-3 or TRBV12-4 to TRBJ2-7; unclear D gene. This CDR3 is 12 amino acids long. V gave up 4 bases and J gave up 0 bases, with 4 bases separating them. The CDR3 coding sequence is TGTGCCAGCAGTTCGAGCTCCTACGAGCAGTACTTC. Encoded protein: CASSSSSYEQYF.

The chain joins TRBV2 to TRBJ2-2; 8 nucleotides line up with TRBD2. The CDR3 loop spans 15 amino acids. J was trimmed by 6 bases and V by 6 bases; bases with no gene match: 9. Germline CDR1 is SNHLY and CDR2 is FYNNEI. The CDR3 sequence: CASSDGGVSPGELFF. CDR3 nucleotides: TGTGCCAGCAGCGACGGGGGGGTCTCCCCCGGGGAGCTGTTTTTT.

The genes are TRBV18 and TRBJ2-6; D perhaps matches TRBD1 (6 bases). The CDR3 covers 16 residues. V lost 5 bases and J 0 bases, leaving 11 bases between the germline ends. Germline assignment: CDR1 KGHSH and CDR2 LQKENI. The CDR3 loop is CASSATGLSGANVLTF. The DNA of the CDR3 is TGTGCCAGCTCAGCCACAGGGCTCTCTGGGGCCAACGTCCTGACTTTC.

In DNA, the CDR3 is TGTGCCAGCAGTGCTACCGGGGACACTTCCTCCTATAATTCACCCCTCCACTTT. Residues: CASSATGDTSSYNSPLHF. V is TRBV27 and J is TRBJ1-6; D might be TRBD1 (6 bases). The V and J ends lost 5 bases and 0 bases respectively, with 17 bases between them. Germline assignment: CDR1 MNHEY and CDR2 SMNVEV (reference sequence). The CDR3 runs to 18 residues.

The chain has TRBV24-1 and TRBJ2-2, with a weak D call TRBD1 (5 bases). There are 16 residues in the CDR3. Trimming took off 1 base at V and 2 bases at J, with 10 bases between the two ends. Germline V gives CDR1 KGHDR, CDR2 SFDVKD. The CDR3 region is CATSDFARANTGELFF. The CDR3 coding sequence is TGTGCCACCAGTGATTTCGCCAGGGCAAACACCGGGGAGCTGTTTTTT.

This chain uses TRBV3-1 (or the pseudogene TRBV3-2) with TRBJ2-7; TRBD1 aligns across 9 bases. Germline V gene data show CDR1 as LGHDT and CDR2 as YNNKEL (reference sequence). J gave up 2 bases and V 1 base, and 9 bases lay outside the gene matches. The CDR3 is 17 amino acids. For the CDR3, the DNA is TGTGCCAGCAGCCAAGGCTGGACAGGGGTCCCCACCTACGAGCAGTACTTC. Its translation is CASSQGWTGVPTYEQYF.

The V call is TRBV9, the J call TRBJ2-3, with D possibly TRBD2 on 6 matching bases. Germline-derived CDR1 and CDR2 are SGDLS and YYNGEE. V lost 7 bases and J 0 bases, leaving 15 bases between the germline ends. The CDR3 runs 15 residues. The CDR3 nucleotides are TGTGCCAGCGGCTCGTCCGGGGGAAGCACAGATACGCAGTATTTT. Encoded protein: CASGSSGGSTDTQYF.

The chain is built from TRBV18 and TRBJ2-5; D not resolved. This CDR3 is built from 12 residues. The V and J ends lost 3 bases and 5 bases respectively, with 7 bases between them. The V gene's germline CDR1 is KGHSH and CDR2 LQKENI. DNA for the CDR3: TGTGCCAGCTCACCCCTCGGGGAGACCCAGTACTTC. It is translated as CASSPLGETQYF.

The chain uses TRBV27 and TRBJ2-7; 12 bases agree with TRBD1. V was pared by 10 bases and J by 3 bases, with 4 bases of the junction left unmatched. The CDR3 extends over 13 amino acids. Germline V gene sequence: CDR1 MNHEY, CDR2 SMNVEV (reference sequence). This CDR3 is CATGDRGLYEQYF. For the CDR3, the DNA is TGTGCCACCGGGGACAGGGGGCTCTACGAGCAGTACTTC.

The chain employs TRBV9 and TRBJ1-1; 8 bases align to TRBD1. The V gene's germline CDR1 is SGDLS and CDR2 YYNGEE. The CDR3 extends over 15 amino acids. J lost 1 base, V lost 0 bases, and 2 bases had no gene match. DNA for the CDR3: TGTGCCAGCAGCGTAGGGGACAGGCAGAACACTGAAGCTTTCTTT. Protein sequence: CASSVGDRQNTEAFF.

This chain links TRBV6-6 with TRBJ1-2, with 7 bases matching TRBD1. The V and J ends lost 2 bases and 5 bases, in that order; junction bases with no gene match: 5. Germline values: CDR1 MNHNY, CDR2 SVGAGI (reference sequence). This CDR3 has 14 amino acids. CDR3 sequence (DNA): TGTGCCAGCAGTTACCTAGGACAGGATTATGGCTACACCTTC. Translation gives CASSYLGQDYGYTF.

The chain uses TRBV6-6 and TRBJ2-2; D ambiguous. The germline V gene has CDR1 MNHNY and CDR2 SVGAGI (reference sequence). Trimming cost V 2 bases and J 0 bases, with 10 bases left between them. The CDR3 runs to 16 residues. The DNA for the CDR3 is TGTGCCAGCAGTTACCCTCAACTCTCGAACACCGGGGAGCTGTTTTTT. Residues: CASSYPQLSNTGELFF.

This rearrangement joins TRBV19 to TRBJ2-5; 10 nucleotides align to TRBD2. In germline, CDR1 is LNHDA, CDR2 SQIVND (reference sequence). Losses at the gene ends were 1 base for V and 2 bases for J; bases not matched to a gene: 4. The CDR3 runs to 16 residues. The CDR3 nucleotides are TGTGCCAGTAGTATAGGAGCTAGCGGGGGACAAGAGACCCAGTACTTC. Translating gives CASSIGASGGQETQYF.

The CDR3 is CASSLGGQGLSGYTF. CDR3 DNA: TGTGCCAGCAGCTTGGGGGGACAGGGTTTGAGTGGCTACACCTTC. This rearrangement joins TRBV5-4 to TRBJ1-2; TRBD1 agrees at 9 bases. Germline V gives CDR1 SGHNT, CDR2 YYREEE (reference sequence). This CDR3 is built from 15 residues. J gave up 7 bases and V 0 bases, and 7 bases lay outside the gene matches. The variable domain in full, with the rest retrieved from reference TRBV5-4 and TRBJ1-2, is ETGVTQSPTHLIKTRGQQVTLRCSSQSGHNTVSWYQQALGQGPQFIFQYYREEENGRGNFPPRFSGLQFPNYSSELNVNALELDDSALYLCASSLGGQGLSGYTFGSGTRLTVV.